This TCR beta chain was obtained from a study of PD-L1 blockade in urothelial cancer (dated by TCRdb to between 2016 and 2019). Regarding the study in general: Every patient began therapy in about 2014 and was given atezolizumab 1,200 mg intravenously every 3 weeks. Blood samples gave a median of about 150,000 T cells and 88,000 or so unique TCRs, with a median clonality of approximately 0.08. Patients had an ECOG performance status of 0 or 1 and had received between 0 and 3 prior chemotherapy regimens. Twenty-nine patients had pretreatment blood TCR-seq, about 24 had at least one posttreatment blood collection, and about 24 had tumor TCR-seq. In the same patients, whole exome sequencing and RNA sequencing of pretreatment tumors were performed in addition to TCR sequencing. Durable clinical benefit was defined as a progression-free survival longer than 6 months, and TCR features were additionally tested against progression-free survival and overall survival. The study, an exploratory multi-omic analysis, examined somatic, immune and clinical correlates of response to PD-L1 blockade with atezolizumab in urothelial cancer. Durable clinical benefit was achieved by nine patients but not by the remaining 20. Pretreatment tumor samples, along with matched peripheral blood collected serially before and after atezolizumab treatment, underwent TCR sequencing. About 90% of the roughly 29 patients were identified as males with urothelial cancer of bladder origin, and a prior smoking history was reported by 18 of 29 patients. Blood samples were analyzed 3 weeks after the start of treatment (second dose) and 6 weeks after the start of treatment. Summary of the overall study and its limitations: Improved progression-free and overall survival was associated with having pretreatment peripheral blood TCR clonality below the median. Because the sample size was small (n = 29) and many of the analyses were exploratory, the results are meant to be hypothesis-generating. Patients with durable benefit showed greater expansion of tumor-associated TCR clones in peripheral blood 3 weeks after starting treatment (n ≈ 20, p = 0.022).

Worth noting for this clone: No cognate antigen has been identified for it. The input lacks base qualities; no much larger clone sits a single base away.

Synthetic TCR analog templates were spiked into each PCR to estimate absolute template abundance from read counts. TCRbeta CDR3 regions were amplified from genomic DNA with bias-controlled V and J gene primers using the immunoSEQ assay. Sequencing of rearranged TCRbeta segments was done at approximately 20X coverage. As for the authors' bioinformatics: Clustering was used to correct sequencing errors, and CDR3s were annotated against IMGT to assign V, D and J genes. Downstream analyses used only productive TCRbeta rearrangements, leaving out any out-of-frame or stop-codon sequences. Clonality was computed as one minus Shannon entropy normalized by the log of the number of unique productive sequences. Clones differing between time points or between blood and tumor were identified by Fisher's exact test with Benjamini-Hochberg correction at adjusted p below 0.01. Drawn from immuneACCESS, this table holds only the in-frame rearrangements with V and J called that TCRdb kept. Clones are partly lost; checked studies trace under half to an unresolved V gene and leave the rest unexplained. That table furnishes V, J and clone size, whereas the DNA furnished D and trimming. In this sample the table shows over 100,000 clones, around 90% of which occur a single time. The ten largest account for around 4% of the sample.

CDR1 and CDR2, looked up from the germline V gene (reference sequence), are SEHNR and FQNEAQ. From the cysteine through the phenylalanine, the CDR3 covers 15 amino acids. Only the CDR3 DNA stays, 45 bases, in frame from base 1. V and J are truncated by 2 bases and 0 bases respectively, leaving an intervening sequence of 9 bases. In light of the paper, this sample's time point label describes: peripheral blood 6 weeks after treatment start. A cohort of about 27 patients with locally advanced or metastatic urothelial carcinoma, treated at Memorial Sloan Kettering on a trial protocol, was included. Peripheral blood mononuclear cells were collected from each patient pretreatment and during treatment, giving between 1 and 8 total time points per patient. The Qiagen DNeasy Blood extraction kit was used to purify genomic DNA from total PBMCs and tumor samples. PBMCs were collected pretreatment and during treatment and were isolated and stored as previously described.

The sample here was PBMCs, taken around atezolizumab (anti-PD-L1) treatment. The chain joins TRBV7-9 to TRBJ2-3; a tentative D call is TRBD2 (6 bases match). This TCR derives from a man in his 60s with urothelial cancer. The CDR3 loop reads CASSLIAGSTDTQYF. DNA sequence: TGTGCCAGCAGCTTAATTGCGGGAAGCACAGATACGCAGTATTTT.